This T cell receptor beta chain stems from a study of T-cell reconstitution after alpha-beta-depleted transplantation in children. This clonotype has only one observation. CDR3 length: 14 amino acids. With 6 bases clipped from V and 14 bases from J, the junction kept 15 bases outside the gene matches. The germline V gene encodes CDR1 MNHEY and CDR2 SVGEGT. TCRbeta library preparation incorporated unique molecular identifiers. Each CDR3 protein gets one entry after TCRdb re-called the PCR reads with MiXCR. The sample lists 360,000 or so distinct CDR3 sequences, around 20% occurring once. The sample in question was PBMCs from the stem cell graft donor, obtained from the stem cell graft. This chain joins TRBV6-2 or TRBV6-3 and TRBJ2-1; 8 bases map to TRBD1. The source of this sequence is a human donor who donated a stem cell graft to a child with acute myeloid leukemia. The CDR3 sequence: CASSPPGQGQLEFF. In DNA, the CDR3 is TGTGCCAGCAGCCCCCCCGGACAGGGTCAATTGGAGTTCTTC.